The T cell receptor (beta chain) described here comes from a study of control samples from healthy donors and cancer patients. Germline V gene sequence: CDR1 MGHRA, CDR2 YSYEKL. V shed 1 base and J shed 3 bases, with 14 bases lying between them. This CDR3 is built from 16 residues. A few counts support this clone. Profiling relied on immunoSEQ multiplex PCR, and the TCRdb table lists in-frame clones only, not all of them. The sample has roughly 170,000 clones, roughly 88% seen once. Sequencing was carried out using blood. The chain links TRBV4-1 to TRBJ2-3; D possibly corresponds to TRBD1 (6 bases). The TCR comes from a woman aged 25 to 39 in good health. As DNA, the CDR3 is TGCGCCAGCAGCCAAGTCATTGGGGGCGGAACAGATACGCAGTATTTT. Amino acids: CASSQVIGGGTDTQYF.